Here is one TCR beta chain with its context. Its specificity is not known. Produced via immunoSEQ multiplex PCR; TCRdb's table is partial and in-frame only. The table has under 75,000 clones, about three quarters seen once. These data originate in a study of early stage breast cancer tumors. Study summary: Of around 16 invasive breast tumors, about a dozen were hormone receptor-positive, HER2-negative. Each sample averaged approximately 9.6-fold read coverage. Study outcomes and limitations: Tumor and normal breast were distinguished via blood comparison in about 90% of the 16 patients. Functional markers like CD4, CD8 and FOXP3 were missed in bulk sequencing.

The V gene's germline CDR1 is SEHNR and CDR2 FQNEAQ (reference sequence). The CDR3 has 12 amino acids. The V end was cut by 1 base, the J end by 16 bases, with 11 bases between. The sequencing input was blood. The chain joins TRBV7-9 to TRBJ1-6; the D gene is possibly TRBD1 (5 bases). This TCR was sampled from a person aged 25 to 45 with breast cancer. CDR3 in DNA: TGTGCCAGCAGCTTAGAGGTACAGGAGCTCCACTTT. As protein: CASSLEVQELHF.